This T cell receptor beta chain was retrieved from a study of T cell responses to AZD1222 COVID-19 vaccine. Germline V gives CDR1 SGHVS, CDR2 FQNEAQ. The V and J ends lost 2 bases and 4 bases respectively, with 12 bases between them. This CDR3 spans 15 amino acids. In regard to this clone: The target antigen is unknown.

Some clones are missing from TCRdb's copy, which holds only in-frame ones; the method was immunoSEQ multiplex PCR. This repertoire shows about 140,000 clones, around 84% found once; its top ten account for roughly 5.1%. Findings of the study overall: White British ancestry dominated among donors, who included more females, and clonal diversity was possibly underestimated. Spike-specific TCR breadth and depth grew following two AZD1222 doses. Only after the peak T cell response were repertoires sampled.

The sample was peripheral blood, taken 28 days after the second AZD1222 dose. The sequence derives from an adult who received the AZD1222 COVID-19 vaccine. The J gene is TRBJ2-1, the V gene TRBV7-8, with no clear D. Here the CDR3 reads CASSLMSGLYNEQFF. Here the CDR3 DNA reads TGTGCCAGCAGCTTAATGTCGGGTCTTTACAATGAGCAGTTCTTC.